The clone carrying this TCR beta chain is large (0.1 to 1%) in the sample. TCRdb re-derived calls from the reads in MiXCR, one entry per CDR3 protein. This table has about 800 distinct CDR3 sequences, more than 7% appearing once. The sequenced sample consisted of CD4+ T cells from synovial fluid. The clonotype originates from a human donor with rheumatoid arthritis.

CDR3 loop: CSARGPEGETQYF. The CDR3 nucleotides read TGCAGTGCTCGCGGACCCGAGGGAGAGACCCAGTACTTC. The chain combines TRBV20-1 with TRBJ2-5; tentatively, D is TRBD2 (5 bases). Looked up from germline, CDR1 is DFQATT and CDR2 is SNEGSKA (reference sequence). V shed 5 bases and J shed 4 bases, with 14 bases lying between them. CDR3 length: 13 residues.